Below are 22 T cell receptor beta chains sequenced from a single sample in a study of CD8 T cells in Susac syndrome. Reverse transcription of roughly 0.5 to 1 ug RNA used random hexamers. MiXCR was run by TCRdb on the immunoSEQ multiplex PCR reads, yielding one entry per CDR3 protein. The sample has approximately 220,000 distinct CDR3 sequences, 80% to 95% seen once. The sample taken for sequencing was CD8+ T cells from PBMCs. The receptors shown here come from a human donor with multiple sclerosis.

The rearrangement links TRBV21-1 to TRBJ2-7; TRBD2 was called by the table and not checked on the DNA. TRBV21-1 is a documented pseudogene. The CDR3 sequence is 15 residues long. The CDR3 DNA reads TGTGCCAGCAGCAAAGCTGGTAGCGGTACTCACGAGCAGTACTTC. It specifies CASSKAGSGTHEQYF.

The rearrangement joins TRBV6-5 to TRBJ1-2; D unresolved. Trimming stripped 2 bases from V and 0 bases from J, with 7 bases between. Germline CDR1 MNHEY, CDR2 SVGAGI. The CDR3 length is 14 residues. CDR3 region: CASSYDISNYGYTF. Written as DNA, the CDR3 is TGTGCCAGCAGTTACGACATTTCTAACTATGGCTACACCTTC.

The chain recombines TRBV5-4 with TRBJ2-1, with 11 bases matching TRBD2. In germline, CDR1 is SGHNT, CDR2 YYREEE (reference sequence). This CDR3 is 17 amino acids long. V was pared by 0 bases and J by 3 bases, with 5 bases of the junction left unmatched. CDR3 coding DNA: TGTGCCAGCAGCTTGGATCCTAGCGGGGGGCTCTACAATGAGCAGTTCTTC. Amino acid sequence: CASSLDPSGGLYNEQFF.

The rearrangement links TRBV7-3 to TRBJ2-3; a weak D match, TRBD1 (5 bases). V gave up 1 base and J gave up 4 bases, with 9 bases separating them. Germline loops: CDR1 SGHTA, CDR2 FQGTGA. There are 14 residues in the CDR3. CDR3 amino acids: CASSLRGWADTQYF. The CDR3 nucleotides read TGTGCCAGCAGCTTAAGGGGCTGGGCAGATACGCAGTATTTT.

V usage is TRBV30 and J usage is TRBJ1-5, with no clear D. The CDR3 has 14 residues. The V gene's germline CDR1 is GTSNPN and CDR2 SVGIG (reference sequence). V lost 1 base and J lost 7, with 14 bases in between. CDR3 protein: CAWSDQVGGQPQHF. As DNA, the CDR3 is TGTGCCTGGAGTGATCAGGTGGGAGGACAGCCCCAGCATTTT.

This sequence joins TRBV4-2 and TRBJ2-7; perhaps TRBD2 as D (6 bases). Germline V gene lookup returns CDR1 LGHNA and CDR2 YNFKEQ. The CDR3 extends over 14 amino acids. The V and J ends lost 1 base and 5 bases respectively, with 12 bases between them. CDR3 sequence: CASSQAGSFDEQYF. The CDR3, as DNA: TGTGCCAGCAGCCAAGCCGGGAGTTTCGACGAGCAGTACTTC.

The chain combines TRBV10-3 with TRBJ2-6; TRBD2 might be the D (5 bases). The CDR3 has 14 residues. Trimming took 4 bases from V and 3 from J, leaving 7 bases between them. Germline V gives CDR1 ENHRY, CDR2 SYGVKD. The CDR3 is CAISGEGGANVLTF. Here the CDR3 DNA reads TGTGCCATCAGTGGCGAGGGTGGGGCCAACGTCCTGACTTTC.

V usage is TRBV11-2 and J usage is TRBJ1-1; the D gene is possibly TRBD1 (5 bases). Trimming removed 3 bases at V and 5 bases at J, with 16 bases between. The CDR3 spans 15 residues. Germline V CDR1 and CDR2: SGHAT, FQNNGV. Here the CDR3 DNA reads TGTGCCAGCAGCTTGGTCGGGGGGAGTGGGACTGAAGCTTTCTTT. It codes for CASSLVGGSGTEAFF.

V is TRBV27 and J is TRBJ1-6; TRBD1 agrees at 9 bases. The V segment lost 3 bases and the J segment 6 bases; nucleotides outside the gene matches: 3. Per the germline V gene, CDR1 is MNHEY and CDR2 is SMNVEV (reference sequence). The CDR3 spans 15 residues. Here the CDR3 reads CASSLDRGTNSPLHF. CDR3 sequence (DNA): TGTGCCAGCAGTTTGGACAGGGGTACTAATTCACCCCTCCACTTT.

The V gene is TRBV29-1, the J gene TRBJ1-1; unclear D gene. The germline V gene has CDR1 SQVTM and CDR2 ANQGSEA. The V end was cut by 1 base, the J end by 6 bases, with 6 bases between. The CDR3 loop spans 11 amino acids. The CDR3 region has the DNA TGCAGCGTTGAAGGTGGCGCTGAAGCTTTCTTT. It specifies CSVEGGAEAFF.

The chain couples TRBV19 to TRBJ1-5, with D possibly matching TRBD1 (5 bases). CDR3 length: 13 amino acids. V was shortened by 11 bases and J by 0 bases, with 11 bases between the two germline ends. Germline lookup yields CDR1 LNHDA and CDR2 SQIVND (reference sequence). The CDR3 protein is CAVGVYSNQPQHF. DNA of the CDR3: TGTGCCGTAGGGGTTTATAGCAATCAGCCCCAGCATTTT.

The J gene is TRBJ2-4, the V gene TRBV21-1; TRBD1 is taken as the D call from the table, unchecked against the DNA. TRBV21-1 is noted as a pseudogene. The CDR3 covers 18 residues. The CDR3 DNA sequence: TGTGCCAGCAGCACCGTACCCCGGCGGGGTAGAGCCAAAAACATTCAGTACTTC. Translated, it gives CASSTVPRRGRAKNIQYF.

CDR3 nucleotide sequence: TGTGCCTGGCCTCACTCTGGAAACACCATATATTTT. Protein sequence: CAWPHSGNTIYF. This chain links TRBV30 with TRBJ1-3, with no clear D. The germline V and J ends were trimmed by 5 bases and 0 bases, with 5 bases remaining between them. Germline V gene sequence: CDR1 GTSNPN, CDR2 SVGIG (reference sequence). The CDR3 consists of 12 residues.

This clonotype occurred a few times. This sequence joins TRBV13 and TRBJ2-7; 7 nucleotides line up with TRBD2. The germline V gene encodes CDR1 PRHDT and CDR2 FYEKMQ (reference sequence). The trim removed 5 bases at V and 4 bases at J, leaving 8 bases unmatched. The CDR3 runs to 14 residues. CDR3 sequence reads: CASSQSGVRYEQYF. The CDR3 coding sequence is TGTGCCAGCAGCCAGAGCGGGGTTCGGTACGAGCAGTACTTC.

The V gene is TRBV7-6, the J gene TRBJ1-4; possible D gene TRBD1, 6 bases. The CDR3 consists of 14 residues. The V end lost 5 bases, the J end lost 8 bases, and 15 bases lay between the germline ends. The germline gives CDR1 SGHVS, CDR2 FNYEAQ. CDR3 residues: CASSTSGDEEKLFF. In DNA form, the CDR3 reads TGTGCCAGCAGCACCTCAGGGGATGAGGAAAAACTGTTTTTT.

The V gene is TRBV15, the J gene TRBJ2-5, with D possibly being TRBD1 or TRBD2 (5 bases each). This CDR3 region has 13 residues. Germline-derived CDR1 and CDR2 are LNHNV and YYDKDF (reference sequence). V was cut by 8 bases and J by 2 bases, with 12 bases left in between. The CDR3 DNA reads TGTGCCACCCAGGTTGGGGGACAAGAGACCCAGTACTTC. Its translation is CATQVGGQETQYF.

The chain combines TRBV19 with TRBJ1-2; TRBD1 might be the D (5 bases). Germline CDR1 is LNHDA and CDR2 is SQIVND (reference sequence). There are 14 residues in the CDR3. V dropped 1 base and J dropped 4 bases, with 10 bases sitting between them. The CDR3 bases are TGTGCCAGTAGTATAGGGGGCTATAGCTATGGCTACACCTTC. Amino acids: CASSIGGYSYGYTF.

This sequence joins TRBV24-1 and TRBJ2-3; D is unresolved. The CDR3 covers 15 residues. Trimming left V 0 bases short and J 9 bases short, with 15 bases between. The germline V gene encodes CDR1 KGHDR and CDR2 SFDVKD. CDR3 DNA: TGTGCCACCAGTGATTTGCAGGACCCCACAGTCACGCAGTATTTT. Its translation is CATSDLQDPTVTQYF.

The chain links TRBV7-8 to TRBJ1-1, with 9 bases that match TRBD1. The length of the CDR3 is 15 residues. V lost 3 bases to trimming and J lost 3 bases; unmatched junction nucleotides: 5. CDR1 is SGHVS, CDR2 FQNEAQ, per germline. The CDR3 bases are TGTGCCAGCAGCTTGACAGGGGGTGGTGACACTGAAGCTTTCTTT. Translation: CASSLTGGGDTEAFF.

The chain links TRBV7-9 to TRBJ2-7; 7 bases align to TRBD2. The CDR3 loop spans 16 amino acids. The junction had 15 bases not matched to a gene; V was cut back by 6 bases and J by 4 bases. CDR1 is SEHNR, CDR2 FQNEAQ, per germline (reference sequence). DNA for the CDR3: TGTGCCAGCAGTCCAGACGTTGGGAGCGGGGTGTACGAGCAGTACTTC. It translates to CASSPDVGSGVYEQYF.

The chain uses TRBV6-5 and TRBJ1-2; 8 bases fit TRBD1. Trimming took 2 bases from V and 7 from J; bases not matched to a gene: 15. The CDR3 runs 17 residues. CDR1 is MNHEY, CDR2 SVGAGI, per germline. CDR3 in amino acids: CASSYGLQIRQGIGYTF. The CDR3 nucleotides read TGTGCCAGCAGTTACGGACTCCAAATCCGACAGGGGATTGGCTACACCTTC.

DNA of the CDR3: TGTGCCAGCAGCTGGGCAGATAATGAAAAACTGTTTTTT. The encoded protein is CASSWADNEKLFF. This chain joins TRBV7-9 and TRBJ1-4; D is undetermined. Germline V lookup: CDR1 SEHNR, CDR2 FQNEAQ (reference sequence). The V and J ends lost 4 bases and 4 bases respectively, with 7 bases between them. This CDR3 has 13 residues.